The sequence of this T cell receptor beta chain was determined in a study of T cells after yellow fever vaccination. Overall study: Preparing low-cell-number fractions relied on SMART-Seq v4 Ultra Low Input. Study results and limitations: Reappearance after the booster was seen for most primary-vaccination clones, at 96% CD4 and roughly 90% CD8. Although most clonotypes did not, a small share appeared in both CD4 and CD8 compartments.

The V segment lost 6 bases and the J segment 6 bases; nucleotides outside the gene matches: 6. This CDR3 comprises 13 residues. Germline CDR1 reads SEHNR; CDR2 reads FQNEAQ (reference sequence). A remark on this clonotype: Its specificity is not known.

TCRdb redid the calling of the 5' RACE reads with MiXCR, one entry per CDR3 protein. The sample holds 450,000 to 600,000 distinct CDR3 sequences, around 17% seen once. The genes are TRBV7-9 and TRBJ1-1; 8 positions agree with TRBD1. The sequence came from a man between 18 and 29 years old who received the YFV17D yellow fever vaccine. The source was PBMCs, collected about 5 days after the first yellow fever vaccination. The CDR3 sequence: CASRLTGVPEAFF. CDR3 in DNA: TGTGCCAGCAGGCTGACAGGGGTCCCTGAAGCTTTCTTT.